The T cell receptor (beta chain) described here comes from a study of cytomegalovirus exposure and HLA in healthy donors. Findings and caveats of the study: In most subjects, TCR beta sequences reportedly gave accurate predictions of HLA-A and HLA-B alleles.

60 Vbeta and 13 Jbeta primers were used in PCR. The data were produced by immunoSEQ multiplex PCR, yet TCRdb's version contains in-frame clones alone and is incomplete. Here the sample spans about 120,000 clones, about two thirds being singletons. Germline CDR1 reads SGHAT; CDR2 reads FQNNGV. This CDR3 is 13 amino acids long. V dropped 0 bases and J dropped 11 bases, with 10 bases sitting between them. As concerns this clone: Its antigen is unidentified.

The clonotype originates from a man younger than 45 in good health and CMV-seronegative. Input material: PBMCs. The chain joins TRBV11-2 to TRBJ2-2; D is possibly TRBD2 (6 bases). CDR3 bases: TGTGCCAGCAGCTTAGATGGAGGGTCCGAGCTGTTTTTT. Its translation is CASSLDGGSELFF. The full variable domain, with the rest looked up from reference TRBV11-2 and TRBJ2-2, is EAGVAQSPRYKIIEKRQSVAFWCNPISGHATLYWYQQILGQGPKLLIQFQNNGVVDDSQLPKDRFSAERLKGVDSTLKIQPAKLEDSAVYLCASSLDGGSELFFGEGSRLTVL.